Listed here are 5 T cell receptor beta chains from one sample, sequenced in a study of technical replicates of blood from a handful of donors. TCRdb keeps only in-frame clones here, not all; method: immunoSEQ multiplex PCR. Of 70,000 to 85,000 clones listed, 90% to 95% are singletons. The specimen was T cells isolated from PBMCs. These receptors were taken from a human donor in good health.

The genes are TRBV28 and TRBJ2-5, with D perhaps matching TRBD2 (5 bases). Germline loops: CDR1 MDHEN, CDR2 SYDVKM. V dropped 4 bases and J dropped 4 bases, with 7 bases sitting between them. The CDR3 has 12 residues. For the CDR3, the DNA is TGTGCCAGCAGTTCGACTATAGAGACCCAGTACTTC. It codes for CASSSTIETQYF.

V gene TRBV10-1 combines with J gene TRBJ2-7; TRBD1 might be the D (5 bases). There are 13 residues in the CDR3. The V gene lost 3 bases and the J gene lost 7 bases, with 13 bases spanning the gap. CDR1 and CDR2 (germline): WNHNN, SYGVQD (reference sequence). Here the CDR3 reads CASSEDSAREQYF. CDR3 sequence (DNA): TGCGCCAGCAGTGAAGACAGCGCCCGGGAGCAGTACTTC.

The CDR3 DNA is TGTGCCAGCAGTGAATATGGCGGGGATTCACCCCTCCACTTT. This codes for CASSEYGGDSPLHF. The rearrangement uses TRBV2 and TRBJ1-6, with D uncertain. Trimming shortened V by 2 bases and J by 8 bases, and 10 bases separated the two germline ends. Per the germline V gene, CDR1 is SNHLY and CDR2 is FYNNEI. The CDR3 contains 14 residues. The full variable domain, completed using reference TRBV2 and TRBJ1-6, is EPEVTQTPSHQVTQMGQEVILRCVPISNHLYFYWYRQILGQKVEFLVSFYNNEISEKSEIFDDQFSVERPDGSNFTLKIRSTKLEDSAMYFCASSEYGGDSPLHFGNGTRLTVT.

The chain couples TRBV19 to TRBJ1-1, with 9 bases fitting TRBD1. After removal of 5 bases from V and 8 bases from J, the junction contained 12 bases not matched to a gene. The CDR3 extends over 15 amino acids. CDR1 is LNHDA, CDR2 SQIVND, per germline (reference sequence). The CDR3: CASSAGDRDLSEAFF. The CDR3 nucleotides read TGTGCCAGTAGTGCCGGGGACAGGGACTTATCCGAAGCTTTCTTT.

This rearrangement joins TRBV7-8 to TRBJ2-5; the match to TRBD2 covers 11 bases. The junction had 11 bases not matched to a gene; V was cut back by 5 bases and J by 0 bases. In germline, CDR1 is SGHVS, CDR2 FQNEAQ. This CDR3 is 18 amino acids long. This CDR3 is CASSPRPSGGPHQETQYF. The CDR3, as DNA: TGTGCCAGCAGCCCGAGGCCTAGCGGGGGGCCTCACCAAGAGACCCAGTACTTC.